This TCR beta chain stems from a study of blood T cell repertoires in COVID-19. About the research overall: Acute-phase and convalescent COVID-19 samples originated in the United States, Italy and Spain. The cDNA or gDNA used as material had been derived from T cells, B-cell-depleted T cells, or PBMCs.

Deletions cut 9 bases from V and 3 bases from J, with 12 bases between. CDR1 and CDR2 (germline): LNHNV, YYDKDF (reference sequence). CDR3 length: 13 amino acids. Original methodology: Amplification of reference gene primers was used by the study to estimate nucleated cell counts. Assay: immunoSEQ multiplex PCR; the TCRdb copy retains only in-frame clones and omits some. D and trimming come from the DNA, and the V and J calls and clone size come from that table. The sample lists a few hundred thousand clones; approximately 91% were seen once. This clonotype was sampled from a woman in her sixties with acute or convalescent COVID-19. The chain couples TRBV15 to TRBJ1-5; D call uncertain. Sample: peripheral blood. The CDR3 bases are TGTGCCACGCGGGTCGGGATCAATCAGCCCCAGCATTTT. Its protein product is CATRVGINQPQHF. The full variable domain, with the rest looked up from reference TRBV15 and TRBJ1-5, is DAMVIQNPRYQVTQFGKPVTLSCSQTLNHNVMYWYQQKSSQAPKLLFHYYDKDFNNEADTPDNFQSRRPNTSFCFLDIRSPGLGDTAMYLCATRVGINQPQHFGDGTRLSIL.